Sequencing of this T cell receptor (beta chain) was carried out in a study of blood T cells in healthy people across ages (dated by TCRdb to 2015 to 2017). Regarding the study in general: Template switching captured roughly one uniquely barcoded TCR beta cDNA molecule per two T cells in model experiments. Using deep sequencing normalized with unique cDNA molecular identifiers, the study measured how TCR beta repertoire diversity changes with age. Four age groups were formed from the donors: young (average about 16 years), middle-aged (around 41), aged (approximately 60) and long-lived (around 82). Donors of different ages were randomly distributed across sequencing lanes to avoid experimental bias. For two donors (one aged 18 to 30 and one aged 80 or older), the study analyzed two additional independent replicas of 1 million unique cDNA reads from the same blood draw. The full study reports these points: Compared with the aged group, more naive CD4+ T cells, fewer expanded clones and increased TCR diversity were shown by the long-lived group, suggesting age selection. Because profiling used bulk unsorted PBMCs, naive and antigen-experienced compartments could not be compared conclusively. Observed TCR beta diversity correlated strongly with the percentage of naive T cells measured by flow cytometry. Estimates of total diversity from one million sequenced T cells were regarded as lower bounds and underestimates. The CMV infection status of donors was not known, potentially confounding age-related changes in expanded clonotypes. Observed TCR beta diversity per million T cells fell roughly linearly with age, and a significant reduction was already apparent by age roughly 40.

In regard to this clonotype: The specificity of this receptor is unknown. No base quality values were provided; no much bigger clone lies one nucleotide off.

Library creation used 5' RACE. Instrument used: Illumina HiSeq 2500. A second PCR of about 7 to 12 cycles was run with a J-beta primer mix and a sample-barcoded 5' primer. Each TCR beta cDNA molecule received a unique molecular identifier from a template-switch 5' adaptor carrying 12 random nucleotides. Each sample yielded at least 2.5 million CDR3-containing paired-end reads. First-strand cDNA synthesis was performed from all RNA using the Mint cDNA synthesis kit, with priming by a TRBC-specific oligonucleotide. After uracil-DNA glycosylase treatment, a first 18-cycle PCR used universal primers M1SS and BC2_uni_R on all cDNA. The study's own analysis went as follows. For normalization, 1 million high-quality reads, each with a distinct molecular identifier, were randomly selected from each sample. Instead of being binned into consensus sequences, reads that shared molecular identifiers were thrown out. MiTCR, with a Q25 quality threshold and the strictest error-elimination algorithm, was used for CDR3 identification, clonotype clustering and error correction. A nonparametric unseen species model with Euler transformation was used to estimate lower-bound total TCR beta diversity. Clones were called with MiXCR by TCRdb after fastp trimmed the public reads at Q25, and only in-frame beta chains were retained. Each CDR3 protein appears once, grouped with its most common genes and DNA. TCRdb, rather than the study authors, made the V and J calls. The sample table records 550,000 to 600,000 distinct CDR3 sequences; 40% to 55% of these occur just once. Around 23% of the sample is in the top ten clones.

Between the V and J ends, shortened by 3 bases and 11 bases respectively, the junction contains 13 bases. The CDR3 starts with the cysteine, ends with the phenylalanine, and has 12 residues. Only CDR3 DNA is held: 36 bases, read in frame from base 1. As encoded in the germline V gene, CDR1 is KGHSH while CDR2 is LQKENI. Donors were a few dozen systemically healthy Caucasian individuals from Russia aged roughly 6 to 100 years. Each donor gave ten milliliters of peripheral blood, collected into EDTA-treated Vacutainer tubes. Ficoll-Paque density-gradient centrifugation was used to isolate PBMCs, with at least 7 million per sample. Trizol reagent was used to extract total RNA from PBMCs, with at least 5.5 micrograms per sample. Naive CD45RAhigh/CD27high T cell percentages were measured by flow cytometry on a PBMC aliquot from every donor.

The origin of this receptor is a man older than 75 in good health. The chain was built from TRBV18 and TRBJ2-5; confidence is insufficient to name the D gene. Material for sequencing was blood. The DNA sequence is given as TGTGCCAGCTCACCGGGGATAGGAGAGCAGTACTTC. This sequence encodes CASSPGIGEQYF.